This TCR beta chain was identified in a study of post-analysis software for immune sequencing data. Comment on this clonotype: The antigen remains unidentified.

General study points: For normalized Chao1 diversity, multiple sclerosis patients scored significantly lower than controls did. The five TRBV segments detected at higher frequency in patients than in controls included TRBV5-6, TRBV5-1 and TRBV20-1. Strong co-clustering by F measure was seen for same-batch samples.

Unique molecular identifiers were carried by the TCR beta cDNA libraries. TCRdb fed the PCR reads into MiXCR, producing one record per CDR3 protein. The table has hundreds of thousands of distinct CDR3 sequences, around 40% seen once. This CDR3 is 17 amino acids long. From germline, CDR1 is MGHRA and CDR2 YSYEKL. Trimming at V came to 0 bases and at J to 9 bases, leaving 11 bases not matched to a gene. Sequences were obtained from blood. The receptor was derived from a girl between 5 and 17 years old with multiple sclerosis. The V gene is TRBV4-1, the J gene TRBJ2-1, with 10 bases lining up with TRBD2. The CDR3 sequence is CASSQDLILAGNPEQFF. CDR3 in DNA: TGCGCCAGCAGCCAAGATCTGATACTAGCGGGAAATCCTGAGCAGTTCTTC.